One and the same sample provided the 18 T cell receptor beta chains below, sequenced in a study of tumor-infiltrating lymphocytes in localized non-small cell lung cancer. TCRdb's copy holds only in-frame clones and misses some; the assay was immunoSEQ multiplex PCR. The top ten clones hold around 5.3% of a sample with 6,800 or so clones, around 77% of them seen once. The sample consisted of uninvolved lung tissue not adjacent to the tumor. These receptors all stem from a human donor with non-small cell lung cancer.

The genes are TRBV20-1 and TRBJ2-7; no reliable D call. The CDR3 is 11 amino acids. Germline V lookup: CDR1 DFQATT, CDR2 SNEGSKA (reference sequence). V was clipped by 4 bases and J by 2 bases, with 6 bases between them. DNA for the CDR3: TGCAGTGCTAAAGACCCCTACGAGCAGTACTTC. This translates into CSAKDPYEQYF.

The chain is built from TRBV29-1 and TRBJ2-2; no definite D call. Germline-derived CDR1 and CDR2 are SQVTM and ANQGSEA. The CDR3 length is 13 residues. Trimming removed 3 bases at V and 7 bases at J, with 12 bases between. CDR3 region: CSVDRAGGGELFF. The CDR3 region has the DNA TGCAGCGTTGATAGGGCAGGTGGCGGGGAGCTGTTTTTT.

The V gene is TRBV28, the J gene TRBJ1-5; no clear D gene. The V and J ends lost 5 bases and 6 bases respectively, with 17 bases between them. Germline V gene lookup returns CDR1 MDHEN and CDR2 SYDVKM. The CDR3 is 15 residues long. The CDR3 loop reads CASSETTPGAQPQHF. The CDR3 DNA is TGTGCCAGCAGTGAGACCACCCCGGGAGCTCAGCCCCAGCATTTT.

The genes are TRBV6-1 and TRBJ2-3; 12 bases agree with TRBD2. With V trimmed by 10 bases and J by 2 bases, 4 bases remained unmatched. There are 14 residues in the CDR3. Germline CDR1 and CDR2: MNHNS and SASEGT. The CDR3 bases are TGTGCCACCCGACTAGCGGGGGACACAGATACGCAGTATTTT. This encodes CATRLAGDTDTQYF.

The J gene is TRBJ2-7, the V gene TRBV28; no reliable D call. The CDR3 totals 12 residues. The germline V gene encodes CDR1 MDHEN and CDR2 SYDVKM. V lost 5 bases, J lost 4 bases, and 9 bases lay in between. CDR3 DNA: TGTGCCAGCAGTAGAGTAGAGTACGAGCAGTACTTC. It specifies CASSRVEYEQYF.

The chain is built from TRBV2 and TRBJ2-4; 8 positions agree with TRBD2. CDR1 and CDR2 from the germline V gene are SNHLY and FYNNEI. This CDR3 region has 13 residues. Trimming at V came to 6 bases and at J to 8 bases, leaving 6 bases not matched to a gene. The CDR3 protein is CASSSSSGYIQYF. CDR3 DNA: TGTGCCAGCAGCTCCTCTAGCGGGTACATTCAGTACTTC.

This rearrangement joins TRBV5-1 to TRBJ2-7; the D gene is possibly TRBD1 (6 bases). Looked up from germline, CDR1 is SGHRS and CDR2 is YFSETQ. This CDR3 is built from 16 residues. With 0 bases removed from V and 2 bases from J, the gap between germline ends came to 15 bases. CDR3 residues: CASSLDKTGPPYEQYF. The CDR3 DNA follows: TGCGCCAGCAGCTTGGATAAAACAGGGCCGCCCTACGAGCAGTACTTC.

The J gene is TRBJ2-2, the V gene TRBV5-4, with TRBD2 matching 8 bases. CDR1 SGHNT and CDR2 YYREEE come from the germline V gene (reference sequence). V dropped 0 bases and J dropped 4; count of bases not matched to a gene: 2. There are 15 residues in the CDR3. Here the CDR3 DNA reads TGTGCCAGCAGCTTGGACGGGGGGGGCACCGGGGAGCTGTTTTTT. It is translated as CASSLDGGGTGELFF.

The rearrangement uses TRBV7-2 and TRBJ2-1, with D unresolved. The CDR3 covers 13 residues. CDR1 is SGHTA, CDR2 FQGNSA, per germline. V was pared by 5 bases and J by 9 bases, with 14 bases between. CDR3 loop: CASSPEDQGEQFF. CDR3 bases: TGTGCCAGCAGCCCCGAAGATCAAGGTGAGCAGTTCTTC. Looking up the rest from reference TRBV7-2 and TRBJ2-1 gives the full variable domain: GAGVSQSPSNKVTEKGKDVELRCDPISGHTALYWYRQSLGQGLEFLIYFQGNSAPDKSGLPSDRFSAERTGGSVSTLTIQRTQQEDSAVYLCASSPEDQGEQFFGPGTRLTVL.

The chain employs TRBV6-5 and TRBJ2-7; D not resolved. Germline-derived CDR1 and CDR2 are MNHEY and SVGAGI. The CDR3 has 16 residues. V was shortened by 2 bases and J by 5 bases, with 19 bases between the two germline ends. The chain's CDR3 is CASSYPSGPTGDEQYF. Written as DNA, the CDR3 is TGTGCCAGCAGTTACCCATCTGGACCTACTGGGGACGAGCAGTACTTC.

In this sample, this clone turned up a few times. The V and J genes are TRBV30 and TRBJ1-4; tentatively, D is TRBD1 (6 bases). The V end lost 3 bases, the J end lost 6 bases, and 14 bases lay between the germline ends. Germline-derived CDR1 and CDR2 are GTSNPN and SVGIG (reference sequence). This CDR3 region has 14 residues. The CDR3 protein is CAWSATGRDEKLFF. CDR3 in DNA: TGTGCCTGGAGCGCAACAGGGCGAGATGAAAAACTGTTTTTT.

The chain couples TRBV1 to TRBJ2-3; TRBD2 is taken as the D call from the table, unchecked against the DNA. TRBV1 is a pseudogene. CDR3 size: 15 residues. The CDR3 region has the DNA TGCACCAGCAGCCAAGCGGCGGGGAGCACAGATACGCAGTATTTT. Translating it yields CTSSQAAGSTDTQYF.

A single count supports this clone. The gene calls are TRBV7-9 and TRBJ1-4, with D tentatively TRBD1 (5 bases). The length of the CDR3 is 13 residues. V was cut by 6 bases and J by 10 bases, with 15 bases left in between. Germline CDR1 is SEHNR and CDR2 is FQNEAQ (reference sequence). The CDR3 spells CASSPDSGGKLFF. The CDR3 nucleotides read TGTGCCAGCAGTCCTGATTCGGGGGGAAAACTGTTTTTT.

The chain is built from TRBV14 and TRBJ1-1; 10 positions agree with TRBD1. The CDR3 spans 15 residues. Germline V gene sequence: CDR1 SGHDN, CDR2 FVKESK. J gave up 4 bases and V 2 bases, and 4 bases lay outside the gene matches. Here the CDR3 reads CASSQRDRGPTEAFF. CDR3 coding DNA: TGTGCCAGCAGCCAAAGGGACAGGGGACCCACTGAAGCTTTCTTT.

This chain joins TRBV9 and TRBJ2-7, with D possibly TRBD1 on 7 matching bases. The V end lost 0 bases, the J end lost 0 bases, and 10 bases lay between the germline ends. CDR3 size: 15 residues. Germline assignment: CDR1 SGDLS and CDR2 YYNGEE. CDR3 in amino acids: CASSVGGDSSYEQYF. The CDR3, as DNA: TGTGCCAGCAGCGTAGGGGGGGACAGCTCCTACGAGCAGTACTTC.

This clone is a singleton in its sample. The genes are TRBV28 and TRBJ2-7; the D is unclear. Germline CDR1 MDHEN, CDR2 SYDVKM. This CDR3 is 17 amino acids long. Between the trimmed V and J ends, which lost 7 bases and 2 bases, there was a span of 24 bases. The DNA for the CDR3 is TGTGCCAGCACTTCCACCAGCGTAGCCTCCTCCGCCTACGAGCAGTACTTC. It is translated as CASTSTSVASSAYEQYF.

The chain combines TRBV10-2 with TRBJ2-7, with 7 positions matching TRBD1. The length of the CDR3 is 15 residues. Germline V CDR1 and CDR2: WSHSY, SAAADI. J was trimmed by 3 bases and V by 6 bases; bases with no gene match: 11. The CDR3 DNA sequence: TGCGCCAGCAGGACAGGGTGGGGACCAAACTACGAGCAGTACTTC. The encoded protein is CASRTGWGPNYEQYF.

This clone is a singleton in its sample. The V call is TRBV11-2, the J call TRBJ1-2; D call uncertain. Germline values: CDR1 SGHAT, CDR2 FQNNGV. Trimming removed 4 bases from V and 5 bases from J, with 11 bases in between. The CDR3 runs to 13 residues. CDR3 nucleotide sequence: TGTGCCAGCAGCTCTAGCAAAGGGTATGGCTACACCTTC. This sequence encodes CASSSSKGYGYTF.